The 19 T cell receptor beta chains given below trace back to one sample, sequenced in a study of T cells in Graves' hyperthyroidism and ophthalmopathy. TCR beta CDR3 regions were amplified from RNA. An initial round of RT-PCR targeting the TCR CDR3 relied on the HTBI primer set. TCRdb used MiXCR to reprocess the multiplex PCR reads, holding one entry per CDR3 protein. The profile shows over 400,000 distinct CDR3 sequences, around a fifth of them singletons. The sequencing input was blood. The receptors come from a woman in her 70s with Graves' ophthalmopathy.

The chain is built from TRBV5-4 and TRBJ2-3; D call uncertain. The germline V gene has CDR1 SGHNT and CDR2 YYREEE (reference sequence). V lost 2 bases and J 2 bases, leaving 9 bases between the germline ends. The length of the CDR3 is 14 residues. As DNA, the CDR3 is TGTGCCAGCAGCTTCCCAGGCCTCACAGATACGCAGTATTTT. Translated, it gives CASSFPGLTDTQYF.

This clonotype has only a few counts. J is TRBJ1-3 and V is TRBV6-1; D call uncertain. V was cut by 6 bases and J by 0 bases, with 18 bases left in between. The CDR3 spans 17 residues. Germline assignment: CDR1 MNHNS and CDR2 SASEGT. CDR3 region: CASSTAGGLNSGNTIYF. The CDR3 DNA is TGTGCCAGCAGCACTGCCGGAGGCCTTAACTCTGGAAACACCATATATTTT.

The V gene is TRBV20-1, the J gene TRBJ2-5; 8 bases are a match to TRBD2. From germline, CDR1 is DFQATT and CDR2 SNEGSKA (reference sequence). The length of the CDR3 is 15 residues. Trimming at V came to 0 bases and at J to 5 bases, leaving 8 bases not matched to a gene. Here the CDR3 reads CSARDLSGRGETQYF. Written as DNA, the CDR3 is TGCAGTGCTAGAGATTTAAGCGGGAGAGGGGAGACCCAGTACTTC.

This clonotype has more than one count but fewer than ten. The gene calls are TRBV4-3 and TRBJ2-1; D call uncertain. Deletions cut 3 bases from V and 0 bases from J, with 12 bases between. This CDR3 has 16 amino acids. CDR1 is LGHNA, CDR2 YSLEER, per germline. The DNA for the CDR3 is TGCGCCAGCAGCCAGAACCTGGGAACCTCCTACAATGAGCAGTTCTTC. It is translated as CASSQNLGTSYNEQFF.

This clonotype appeared many times. The J gene is TRBJ2-1, the V gene TRBV6-1; 11 bases align to TRBD2. Trimming cost V 5 bases and J 7 bases; bases outside gene matches: 10. The CDR3 is 16 amino acids. The germline gives CDR1 MNHNS, CDR2 SASEGT. The CDR3 DNA follows: TGTGCCAGCAGTTCCCCCTCTAGCGGGAGGAGGAATGAGCAGTTCTTC. Protein product: CASSSPSSGRRNEQFF.

This clonotype was observed a handful of times. This chain uses TRBV7-2 with TRBJ2-1; 9 nucleotides align to TRBD2. Per germline, CDR1 SGHTA and CDR2 FQGNSA. This CDR3 contains 14 residues. V was clipped by 5 bases and J by 6 bases; unmatched bases: 5. The CDR3 here is CASSAGLAGNEQFF. In nucleotides, the CDR3 is TGTGCCAGCAGCGCGGGACTAGCTGGCAATGAGCAGTTCTTC. The full variable domain, completed using reference TRBV7-2 and TRBJ2-1, is GAGVSQSPSNKVTEKGKDVELRCDPISGHTALYWYRQSLGQGLEFLIYFQGNSAPDKSGLPSDRFSAERTGGSVSTLTIQRTQQEDSAVYLCASSAGLAGNEQFFGPGTRLTVL.

V and J are TRBV19 and TRBJ2-1; possible D gene TRBD1, 5 bases. Germline V lookup: CDR1 LNHDA, CDR2 SQIVND (reference sequence). The CDR3 consists of 13 residues. V was shortened by 1 base and J by 8 bases, with 9 bases between the two germline ends. DNA of the CDR3: TGTGCCAGTAGTATAGTTTCAGGGCATGAGCAGTTCTTC. Translation gives CASSIVSGHEQFF.

This clonotype was found once. CDR3 protein: CASSQTGGWGIQYF. In DNA form, the CDR3 reads TGTGCCAGCAGCCAAACAGGGGGCTGGGGCATTCAGTACTTC. J is TRBJ2-4 and V is TRBV3-1; 9 bases are a match to TRBD1. The CDR3 covers 14 residues. Trimming at V came to 2 bases and at J to 9 bases, leaving 5 bases not matched to a gene. CDR1 LGHDT and CDR2 YNNKEL come from the germline V gene (reference sequence).

V and J are TRBV24-1 and TRBJ2-1, with a tentative D call TRBD1 (6 bases). The germline CDR1 and CDR2 sequences are KGHDR and SFDVKD. V lost 8 bases and J 10 bases, leaving 14 bases between the germline ends. CDR3 length equals 12 residues. The CDR3 DNA follows: TGTGCCACCACTATCAGGGGAAACGAGCAGTTCTTC. It specifies CATTIRGNEQFF.

This clonotype appeared many times. The chain links TRBV6-6 to TRBJ2-7; 9 nucleotides agree with TRBD2. From germline, CDR1 is MNHNY and CDR2 SVGAGI (reference sequence). Trimming removed 2 bases from V and 0 bases from J; junction bases left unmatched: 2. The CDR3 runs to 15 residues. The CDR3 nucleotides read TGTGCCAGCAGTTACGAAGCGGGAGGCTCCTACGAGCAGTACTTC. Protein sequence: CASSYEAGGSYEQYF.

This sequence joins TRBV10-3 and TRBJ1-1; the D is unclear. The V and J ends lost 5 bases and 1 base respectively, with 8 bases between them. The CDR3 contains 13 residues. The germline gives CDR1 ENHRY, CDR2 SYGVKD. CDR3: CAISSGGNTEAFF. CDR3 sequence (DNA): TGTGCCATCAGTTCCGGAGGGAACACTGAAGCTTTCTTT.

This chain connects TRBV27 to TRBJ1-3, with unresolved D. This CDR3 has 17 residues. The germline gives CDR1 MNHEY, CDR2 SMNVEV (reference sequence). V was shortened by 3 bases and J by 0 bases, with 15 bases between the two germline ends. The CDR3 here is CASSLYRPGSSGNTIYF. The CDR3 DNA reads TGTGCCAGCAGTTTGTACAGACCCGGATCCTCTGGAAACACCATATATTTT.

This chain connects TRBV20-1 to TRBJ2-5; 7 bases fit TRBD2. The CDR3 extends over 14 amino acids. With 0 bases clipped from V and 11 bases from J, the junction kept 12 bases outside the gene matches. The V gene's germline CDR1 is DFQATT and CDR2 SNEGSKA (reference sequence). The CDR3 DNA reads as TGCAGTGCTAGAGAGATCGCCGGGACTATCCATCAGTACTTC. Its protein is CSAREIAGTIHQYF.

The chain joins TRBV18 to TRBJ1-2, with D uncertain. The CDR3 covers 13 residues. The germline gives CDR1 KGHSH, CDR2 LQKENI. Trimming took 1 base from V and 8 from J, leaving 11 bases between them. CDR3 bases: TGTGCCAGCTCACCACTTTGGGAGGCGGGCTACACCTTC. Protein sequence: CASSPLWEAGYTF.

The CDR3 region is CASSRRSGGGTDTQYF. CDR3 nucleotide sequence: TGTGCCAGCAGCCGGAGGAGCGGGGGGGGCACAGATACGCAGTATTTT. This chain links TRBV5-6 with TRBJ2-3; 10 positions agree with TRBD2. The germline V gene encodes CDR1 SGHDT and CDR2 YYEEEE. V was pared by 4 bases and J by 1 base, with 6 bases of the junction left unmatched. The CDR3 totals 16 residues.

The table lists this clonotype with a few counts. The CDR3 sequence is CASSSIGGRTSEQYF. CDR3 nucleotides: TGTGCCAGCAGCTCAATCGGGGGGCGAACCTCTGAGCAGTACTTC. The chain is built from TRBV7-2 and TRBJ2-7; D is perhaps TRBD2 (7 bases). V was cut by 4 bases and J by 7 bases, with 20 bases left in between. The CDR3 spans 15 residues. The V gene's germline CDR1 is SGHTA and CDR2 FQGNSA.

This clonotype was observed a few times. The V gene is TRBV6-1, the J gene TRBJ2-7; 11 bases agree with TRBD2. The junction had 1 base not matched to a gene; V was cut back by 5 bases and J by 7 bases. The germline gives CDR1 MNHNS, CDR2 SASEGT. The CDR3 sequence is 12 residues long. The CDR3 DNA reads as TGTGCCAGCAGTAGGACTAGCGGGGAGCAGTACTTC. It translates to CASSRTSGEQYF.

This clonotype has just a few counts. The chain has TRBV7-3 and TRBJ2-1, with 8 nucleotides matching TRBD2. The V and J ends lost 5 bases and 4 bases, in that order; junction bases with no gene match: 10. The CDR3 contains 16 residues. Germline V gene data show CDR1 as SGHTA and CDR2 as FQGTGA. The CDR3 DNA reads as TGTGCCAGCAGCCCCGGGGGAGCGGGAGTTTACAATGAGCAGTTCTTC. Translated: CASSPGGAGVYNEQFF.

This clonotype was detected ten times or more. The chain joins TRBV3-1 to TRBJ2-7; D might be TRBD1 (5 bases). Between the trimmed V and J ends, which lost 0 bases and 0 bases, there was a span of 15 bases. Germline CDR1 reads LGHDT; CDR2 reads YNNKEL (reference sequence). The CDR3 length is 17 residues. This CDR3 is CASSQDLGRQSSYEQYF. The CDR3 nucleotides read TGTGCCAGCAGCCAAGATCTGGGGCGCCAAAGCTCCTACGAGCAGTACTTC.